Listed below are T cell receptor beta chains from one sample, sequenced in a study of tumor-infiltrating lymphocytes in primary liver carcinoma. From the multiplex PCR reads, TCRdb called clonotypes with MiXCR, one entry per CDR3 protein. The repertoire has nearly 200,000 distinct CDR3 sequences, about 61% of them found once; the top ten carry roughly 6.8%. The sequenced material came from peripheral blood. These receptor sequences come from a woman in her fifties or sixties with primary liver carcinoma and hepatitis B virus infection. Each CDR3 is given with its conserved first and last residue. Fields, in order: J gene, clone size, D gene, V gene, CDR3 DNA, CDR3 protein. D genes are given only for firm matches. Not all rows give a size; the values are once, few, many and, for expanded clones, a class.

j_gene: TRBJ2-1; abundance: NA; d_gene: NA; v_gene: TRBV28; CDR3nt: TGTGCCAGCAGTCGACAACAGCAACTCCGCTCCTACAATGAGCAGTTCTTC; CDR3aa: CASSRQQQLRSYNEQFF
j_gene: TRBJ1-1; abundance: many; d_gene: TRBD1; v_gene: TRBV30; CDR3nt: TGTGCCTGGAGCGAGGGACAGGTGAACACTGAAGCTTTCTTT; CDR3aa: CAWSEGQVNTEAFF
j_gene: TRBJ1-5; abundance: once; d_gene: NA; v_gene: TRBV11-2; CDR3nt: TGTGCCAGCAGCCAGGGGACAAGGGGGTTCCACAGCAATCAGCCCCAGCATTTT; CDR3aa: CASSQGTRGFHSNQPQHF
j_gene: TRBJ2-3; abundance: few; d_gene: NA; v_gene: TRBV7-8; CDR3nt: TGTGCCAGCAGCGCTGACGGGGGTAGTACGCAGTATTTT; CDR3aa: CASSADGGSTQYF
j_gene: TRBJ2-6; abundance: many; d_gene: NA; v_gene: TRBV4-2; CDR3nt: TGTGCCAGCAGCCAAGCCCTACTTTCTGGGGCCAACGTCCTGACTTTC; CDR3aa: CASSQALLSGANVLTF
j_gene: TRBJ1-6; abundance: many; d_gene: NA; v_gene: TRBV7-9; CDR3nt: TGTGCCAGCAGCGGGACTAGGGATTCACCCCTCCACTTT; CDR3aa: CASSGTRDSPLHF
j_gene: TRBJ1-5; abundance: once; d_gene: NA; v_gene: TRBV6-6; CDR3nt: TGTACCATCAGTTTTAGCCATCAGCCCCAGCATTTT; CDR3aa: CTISFSHQPQHF
j_gene: TRBJ1-1; abundance: many; d_gene: TRBD1; v_gene: TRBV6-6; CDR3nt: TGTGCCAGCAGTGACCAGGGGGCCCGTGAAGCTTTCTTT; CDR3aa: CASSDQGAREAFF
j_gene: TRBJ2-1; abundance: NA; d_gene: NA; v_gene: TRBV11-2; CDR3nt: TGTGTCAGCAGCCGCCCGTGCTCCTACAATGAGCAGTTCTTC; CDR3aa: CVSSRPCSYNEQFF
j_gene: TRBJ2-7; abundance: NA; d_gene: NA; v_gene: TRBV11-3; CDR3nt: TGTGCCAGCAGCTTATATGGTAGGGGGTCCTACGAGCAGTACTTC; CDR3aa: CASSLYGRGSYEQYF